This T cell receptor beta chain came from a study of monozygotic twins with inflammatory bowel disease (dated by TCRdb to between 2018 and 2021). With respect to the entire study: The complete study included about 28 monozygotic twin pairs: 19 IBD-discordant Danish pairs and nine German pairs, of which four were IBD-concordant and five were IBD-discordant. The search for disease-associated traits relied mainly on comparing, within discordant pairs, IBD patients with their genetically identical healthy co-twins. Each individual had, on average, about 151 000 unique TCRalpha sequences and 181 000 unique TCRbeta sequences available for analysis. Study-wide conclusions, independent of this receptor: Because patients received different immunosuppressive treatments, the repertoires may have picked up extra background noise and variability between individuals. Repertoire similarity did not differ between concordant and discordant twins, which could be due to limited statistical power. Distinction between different T cell subtypes could not be achieved in the analysis. A decrease in TCRbeta repertoire diversity, as measured by inverse Simpson index, was observed in IBD patients compared with their healthy co-twins. No single strong signal or clonotype linked to IBD turned up in the results, so the idea that one exists was not supported. IBD patients shared fewer clonotypes with other individuals than healthy twins did, most markedly in patients showing signs of disease activity.

From each donor, an approximately 2.3 ml peripheral blood sample was drawn into PAXgene tubes and stored at -80 degrees C. Total RNA was isolated from whole blood with the PAXgene blood miRNA kit on an automated QIAcube, without T cell sorting. Peripheral blood from monozygotic twin pairs concordant or discordant for inflammatory bowel disease was subjected to deep TCRalpha and TCRbeta repertoire profiling with unique molecular barcoding. Smoking habits were recorded for all twin pairs, and individuals were classified as current, former or never smokers. Turning to this clonotype: Its antigen is not yet known.

The library was generated by 5' RACE. The input for every TCR library was 3,500 to 4,000 ng of total RNA. For each sample, cDNA was synthesized in eight separate reactions using SMARTScribe reverse transcriptase. During cDNA synthesis, template switching introduced unique molecular identifiers that contained a 6-nucleotide sample barcode. Amplification of TCRalpha and TCRbeta cDNA involved two nested PCRs of approximately 16 and 9 cycles, and each PCR was followed by bead purification. Before amplification, the cDNA was both treated with uracil DNA-glycosylase and purified with the QIAquick PCR purification kit. The second PCR added Illumina TruSeq-compatible adapters along with sample-specific barcodes. TapeStation and Qubit were used to check library quality and concentration, and 5 ng of each library was pooled. Pooled libraries were sequenced on an Illumina HiSeq2500 single-index Rapid Run with 2 x 100 bp reads and custom sequencing primers. The study's own analysis went as follows. MiGEC version 1.2.6 was used for UMI-based consensus assembly, which corrected PCR and sequencing errors. MiXCR version 2.1.1 handled V(D)J alignment, clonotype assembly and CDR3 extraction. Normalisation of gene usage, clonotype sharing and MAIT/NKT TCR abundance was achieved by analysing the top 1000, 10 000 and 20 000 clonotypes per sample. Diversity was computed as the inverse Simpson index with the vegan R package after downsampling to 27 000 UMIs. Paired Mann-Whitney U tests were applied to discordant twin pairs, with Benjamini-Hochberg correction for multiple testing. The reads, reprocessed by TCRdb, yield one row per CDR3 protein sequence and no DNA. TCRdb, not the authors, supplied the V and J calls. The sample's table covers about 140,000 distinct CDR3 sequences. The ten largest account for less than 3% of the sample.

The TCR originated in a human donor with ulcerative colitis or Crohn's disease, or a healthy co-twin of an affected twin (not recorded which). Sequenced material: blood.

For the CDR3, the sequence is CASSFYTGSYNSPLHF. The chain joins TRBV5-6 to TRBJ1-6; TCRdb proposes TRBD1, but this gene call is untestable without DNA. Per the germline V gene, SGHDT is the CDR1 and YYEEEE is the CDR2. From the cysteine through the phenylalanine, the CDR3 covers 16 amino acids. DNA for this receptor is not on file.